This record looks at one T cell receptor (beta chain) sequence and its context. Methods used by the authors: Nucleated cell counts were estimated from reference gene primer amplification. Generated by immunoSEQ multiplex PCR, the TCRdb table keeps only in-frame clones and is missing some. V, J and clone size are taken as reported in that table, and D and trimming were inferred from the DNA itself. The repertoire holds more than 150,000 clones, with approximately 88% as singletons. From germline, CDR1 is WSHSY and CDR2 SAAADI. The length of the CDR3 is 13 residues. The V and J ends lost 7 bases and 6 bases respectively, with 15 bases between them. The entry originates in a study of blood T cell repertoires in COVID-19. Across the study: The samples span acute and convalescent COVID-19 from the United States, Italy and Spain. PBMCs, B-cell-depleted T cells, or T cells were the source of the cDNA or gDNA that made up the material.

The sequence was collected from a man in his 60s with acute or convalescent COVID-19. Material for sequencing was peripheral blood. J is TRBJ1-2 and V is TRBV10-2, with no clear D. CDR3 sequence reads: CASNEVGRDGYTF. The DNA for the CDR3 is TGCGCCAGCAATGAAGTTGGCCGGGATGGCTACACCTTC.